Presented here are 3 T cell receptor beta chains from one specimen sequenced in a study of blood T cells in healthy people across ages. A sample-barcoded 5' primer and a J-beta primer mix were used in a second PCR of roughly 7 to 11 cycles. Via MiXCR, TCRdb re-called the 5' RACE reads, giving one row per CDR3 protein. Of roughly 800,000 distinct CDR3 sequences listed, nearly 60% are singletons. The source material was blood. The receptors were sampled from a man under 40 in good health.

This clonotype has more than one count but fewer than ten. The chain links TRBV13 to TRBJ1-1, with D possibly matching TRBD1 (5 bases). V lost 4 bases to trimming and J lost 11 bases, with 20 bases between them. This CDR3 is 14 amino acids long. CDR1 and CDR2 (germline): PRHDT, FYEKMQ (reference sequence). The CDR3 sequence is CASSSLYSKEGAFF. CDR3 DNA: TGTGCCAGCAGCTCCCTCTACAGCAAAGAGGGGGCTTTCTTT.

V is TRBV12-3 or TRBV12-4 and J is TRBJ1-1, with a possible D match to TRBD1 (6 bases). V shed 6 bases and J shed 5 bases, with 16 bases lying between them. CDR3 size: 14 residues. CDR3 loop: CASRYVGGGTEAFF. The DNA for the CDR3 is TGTGCCAGCAGATACGTTGGAGGGGGGACTGAAGCTTTCTTT.

There are a few counts of this clonotype. This chain connects TRBV7-8 to TRBJ2-1; D is undetermined. Trimming cost V 1 base and J 5 bases, with 9 bases left between them. The CDR3 extends over 14 amino acids. CDR1 SGHVS and CDR2 FQNEAQ come from the germline V gene. As DNA, the CDR3 is TGTGCCAGCAGCTTAGTGGGAAGGAACAATGAGCAGTTCTTC. Amino acid sequence: CASSLVGRNNEQFF.